A single sample is the source of the 21 T cell receptor beta chains below, sequenced in a study of blood T cell repertoires in COVID-19. Clones were read by immunoSEQ multiplex PCR, and TCRdb kept only the in-frame ones, dropping some. Of some 180,000 clones in the sample, less than 85% were seen once. Sequenced sample: peripheral blood. These receptor sequences come from a human donor in a cohort sampled during active COVID-19.

This clone was seen only once. The chain couples TRBV9 to TRBJ1-1; 8 bases map to TRBD1. CDR1 is SGDLS and CDR2 is YYNGEE in the germline V gene. J lost 0 bases, V lost 0 bases, and 19 bases had no gene match. The length of the CDR3 is 21 residues. The CDR3 nucleotides read TGTGCCAGCAGCGTAGAAGGACAGGGTTTATCAGGGATTTTCATGAACACTGAAGCTTTCTTT. Its translation is CASSVEGQGLSGIFMNTEAFF.

For this clone: Other DNA sequences in this sample translate to the same CDR3. The chain combines TRBV19 with TRBJ2-1; tentative D call: TRBD1 (6 bases). The CDR3 is 17 amino acids. CDR1 is LNHDA, CDR2 SQIVND, per germline (reference sequence). Trimming left V 0 bases short and J 4 bases short, with 16 bases between. This CDR3 reads CASSIEHRAFSYNEQFF. In DNA, the CDR3 is TGTGCCAGTAGTATAGAACACAGGGCATTCTCTTACAATGAGCAGTTCTTC.

This clone was counted a few times. The chain uses TRBV5-1 and TRBJ1-1; maybe TRBD1 (6 bases). The germline V and J ends were trimmed by 4 bases and 2 bases, with 9 bases remaining between them. This CDR3 comprises 13 residues. CDR1 is SGHRS, CDR2 YFSETQ, per germline. DNA of the CDR3: TGCGCCAGCAGCCAACAGGGTAACACTGAAGCTTTCTTT. Amino acids: CASSQQGNTEAFF.

The gene calls are TRBV9 and TRBJ2-1; 12 nucleotides agree with TRBD1. The V gene end was trimmed by 0 bases and the J gene end by 10 bases; junction bases not matched to a gene: 5. This CDR3 comprises 15 residues. Germline V lookup: CDR1 SGDLS, CDR2 YYNGEE. DNA of the CDR3: TGTGCCAGCAGCGTAGGGGGACAGGGGGCCCGAGAGCAGTTCTTC. Residues: CASSVGGQGAREQFF.

The genes are TRBV7-8 and TRBJ2-7; TRBD2 aligns across 7 bases. V was pared by 5 bases and J by 5 bases, with 9 bases of the junction left unmatched. Germline CDR1 reads SGHVS; CDR2 reads FQNEAQ. CDR3 length: 14 residues. CDR3 in amino acids: CASSTSRAGDEQYF. The CDR3, as DNA: TGTGCCAGCAGCACCTCCCGGGCGGGGGACGAGCAGTACTTC.

This clone was seen more than once but under ten times. The chain couples TRBV7-6 to TRBJ1-4; TRBD1 matches at 8 bases. The CDR3 spans 15 residues. Germline V gene sequence: CDR1 SGHVS, CDR2 FNYEAQ. J lost 7 bases, V lost 3 bases, and 7 bases had no gene match. The CDR3 sequence: CASSLYPDRVEKLFF. In nucleotides, the CDR3 is TGTGCCAGCAGCTTGTATCCGGACAGGGTTGAAAAACTGTTTTTT.

DNA for the CDR3: TGTGCCAGCAGTCTTGAAGGGGTAGAAGGTAATGAAAAACTGTTTTTT. Its translation: CASSLEGVEGNEKLFF. This chain uses TRBV2 with TRBJ1-4, with a possible D match to TRBD1 (5 bases). Germline V gene sequence: CDR1 SNHLY, CDR2 FYNNEI. CDR3 size: 16 residues. V lost 5 bases to trimming and J lost 4 bases, with 17 bases between them.

The chain links TRBV7-3 to TRBJ2-2; 8 nucleotides agree with TRBD2. Germline assignment: CDR1 SGHTA and CDR2 FQGTGA. There are 16 residues in the CDR3. Germline trimming cut 5 bases from V and 5 bases from J; bases unmatched to any gene: 10. CDR3 DNA sequence: TGTGCCAGCAGCCCCGTCGGGGGGGCGGGGACCGGGGAGCTGTTTTTT. Protein sequence: CASSPVGGAGTGELFF. Drawing the rest from reference TRBV7-3 and TRBJ2-2, the complete variable domain is GAGVSQTPSNKVTEKGKYVELRCDPISGHTALYWYRQSLGQGPEFLIYFQGTGAADDSGLPNDRFFAVRPEGSVSTLKIQRTERGDSAVYLCASSPVGGAGTGELFFGEGSRLTVL.

This sequence joins TRBV5-4 and TRBJ2-1; 7 positions agree with TRBD1. J was trimmed by 8 bases and V by 1 base; bases with no gene match: 15. Germline loops: CDR1 SGHNT, CDR2 YYREEE (reference sequence). The CDR3 length is 17 residues. The CDR3 is CASSLPNAGTARDEQFF. In nucleotides, the CDR3 is TGTGCCAGCAGCTTGCCAAACGCCGGGACAGCGCGCGATGAGCAGTTCTTC. The full variable domain, completed using reference TRBV5-4 and TRBJ2-1, is ETGVTQSPTHLIKTRGQQVTLRCSSQSGHNTVSWYQQALGQGPQFIFQYYREEENGRGNFPPRFSGLQFPNYSSELNVNALELDDSALYLCASSLPNAGTARDEQFFGPGTRLTVL.

The rearrangement uses TRBV5-1 and TRBJ1-1, with a possible D match to TRBD1 (5 bases). This CDR3 has 14 amino acids. Germline V lookup: CDR1 SGHRS, CDR2 YFSETQ. Trimming took off 1 base at V and 5 bases at J, with 12 bases between the two ends. The CDR3, as DNA: TGCGCCAGCAGCTTGAGTCAGGGCCGGACTGAAGCTTTCTTT. Translating it yields CASSLSQGRTEAFF.

The chain recombines TRBV7-9 with TRBJ2-1, with 8 bases lining up with TRBD1. V lost 5 bases and J lost 4; bases outside the gene matches: 13. Per germline, CDR1 SEHNR and CDR2 FQNEAQ (reference sequence). The CDR3 spans 17 residues. Here the CDR3 DNA reads TGTGCCAGCAGCCCTGGACAGGGAATCAGAATATACAATGAGCAGTTCTTC. Amino acid sequence: CASSPGQGIRIYNEQFF.

The chain carries TRBV2 and TRBJ2-7; no clear D gene. The CDR3 has 13 amino acids. Germline CDR1 and CDR2: SNHLY and FYNNEI. V lost 5 bases, J lost 0 bases, and 8 bases lay in between. The CDR3 reads CASSTDTSYEQYF. The DNA for the CDR3 is TGTGCCAGCAGTACCGACACCTCCTACGAGCAGTACTTC.

This chain connects TRBV2 to TRBJ1-6, with a tentative D call TRBD1 (6 bases). Per germline, CDR1 SNHLY and CDR2 FYNNEI. The CDR3 totals 14 residues. V lost 11 bases and J lost 7, with 18 bases in between. The CDR3 is CAADMQGYNSPLHF. CDR3 nucleotides: TGTGCCGCAGATATGCAGGGGTACAATTCACCCCTCCACTTT.

The rearrangement links TRBV18 to TRBJ2-7; 7 bases align to TRBD1. V shed 0 bases, J shed 2 bases, and the junction held 1 base outside the gene matches. Per the germline V gene, CDR1 is KGHSH and CDR2 is LQKENI. This CDR3 is built from 14 residues. CDR3 DNA sequence: TGTGCCAGCTCACCACCGGGACAGACCTACGAGCAGTACTTC. Translating it yields CASSPPGQTYEQYF.

The chain uses TRBV2 and TRBJ1-1; possible D gene TRBD1, 5 bases. The germline V and J ends were trimmed by 3 bases and 7 bases, with 15 bases remaining between them. This CDR3 contains 14 residues. The V gene's germline CDR1 is SNHLY and CDR2 FYNNEI. CDR3 residues: CASSEAARQSEAFF. In DNA form, the CDR3 reads TGTGCCAGCAGTGAGGCGGCCAGACAGAGTGAAGCTTTCTTT. Filled out from reference TRBV2 and TRBJ1-1, the complete variable domain reads EPEVTQTPSHQVTQMGQEVILRCVPISNHLYFYWYRQILGQKVEFLVSFYNNEISEKSEIFDDQFSVERPDGSNFTLKIRSTKLEDSAMYFCASSEAARQSEAFFGQGTRLTVV.

As to this clone: Other DNA sequences in this sample translate to the same CDR3. The chain is built from TRBV9 and TRBJ1-2; 9 bases fit TRBD1. Germline V gene sequence: CDR1 SGDLS, CDR2 YYNGEE. Losses at the gene ends were 3 bases for V and 4 bases for J; bases not matched to a gene: 4. There are 14 residues in the CDR3. CDR3 bases: TGTGCCAGCAGCGCTGGACAGGGGATCTATGGCTACACCTTC. It specifies CASSAGQGIYGYTF. Full variable domain (missing parts from reference TRBV9 and TRBJ1-2): DSGVTQTPKHLITATGQRVTLRCSPRSGDLSVYWYQQSLDQGLQFLIQYYNGEERAKGNILERFSAQQFPDLHSELNLSSLELGDSALYFCASSAGQGIYGYTFGSGTRLTVV.

The chain couples TRBV5-1 to TRBJ1-4; D is unresolved. V was pared by 7 bases and J by 7 bases, with 14 bases between. Germline-derived CDR1 and CDR2 are SGHRS and YFSETQ. There are 13 residues in the CDR3. The CDR3 reads CASQVGRTEKLFF. CDR3 DNA sequence: TGCGCCAGCCAAGTCGGGAGAACTGAAAAACTGTTTTTT.

The V call is TRBV6-5, the J call TRBJ1-6; 9 bases are shared with TRBD1. This CDR3 spans 16 amino acids. The trim removed 2 bases at V and 6 bases at J, leaving 5 bases unmatched. Germline V lookup: CDR1 MNHEY, CDR2 SVGAGI. The CDR3 spells CASSYTWDRVNSPLHF. CDR3 coding DNA: TGTGCCAGCAGTTACACATGGGACAGGGTTAATTCACCCCTCCACTTT.

This chain links TRBV6-1 with TRBJ2-1; possibly TRBD2 for D (5 bases). Germline V lookup: CDR1 MNHNS, CDR2 SASEGT. This CDR3 is 13 amino acids long. With 3 bases removed from V and 13 bases from J, the gap between germline ends came to 16 bases. The CDR3 spells CASSDPQSREQFF. In DNA, the CDR3 is TGTGCCAGCAGTGATCCCCAGTCCCGGGAACAGTTCTTC.

In this sample, this clone turned up once. The rearrangement uses TRBV4-1 and TRBJ1-5; no clear D. Germline V gives CDR1 MGHRA, CDR2 YSYEKL. The length of the CDR3 is 16 residues. V was shortened by 0 bases and J by 0 bases, with 9 bases between the two germline ends. The CDR3 DNA follows: TGCGCCAGCAGCCAAGATGCAGGATATAGCAATCAGCCCCAGCATTTT. Translated, it gives CASSQDAGYSNQPQHF.

V and J are TRBV27 and TRBJ2-5; possible D gene TRBD2, 7 bases. Germline loops: CDR1 MNHEY, CDR2 SMNVEV (reference sequence). The CDR3 loop spans 14 amino acids. V lost 8 bases to trimming and J lost 5 bases, with 18 bases between them. The CDR3 DNA follows: TGTGCCAGCTCAAGGCGGGGGCGTGGGGAGACCCAGTACTTC. Translating gives CASSRRGRGETQYF.